The subject of this entry is one TCR beta chain. Its antigen is currently unknown. This specimen comes from a study of shared clonotypes between healthy human individuals. Regarding the study as a whole: Generally, naive subsets came out with larger estimated richness than memory subsets.

Here immunoSEQ multiplex PCR was the method, and the copy in TCRdb shows in-frame clones only, minus some. The sample lists 650,000 to 700,000 clones, about nine tenths occurring once. The sample taken for sequencing was memory CD8+ T cells from PBMCs. Subset noted: CD45RO+ cells pooled with CCR7-negative TemRA cells. This TCR derives from a man between 18 and 35 years old in good health. Some clones in this sample may be carry-over from other donors' samples.

The CDR3 reads CASSIQETNTEAFF. The CDR3 coding sequence is TGTGCCAGTAGTATACAGGAGACGAACACTGAAGCTTTCTTT. The gene calls are TRBV19 and TRBJ1-1; no clear D. Trimming left V 2 bases short and J 1 base short, with 8 bases between. The CDR3 sequence is 14 residues long. Germline V gene data show CDR1 as LNHDA and CDR2 as SQIVND (reference sequence). Full variable domain (remainder filled in from reference TRBV19 and TRBJ1-1): DGGITQSPKYLFRKEGQNVTLSCEQNLNHDAMYWYRQDPGQGLRLIYYSQIVNDFQKGDIAEGYSVSREKKESFPLTVTSAQKNPTAFYLCASSIQETNTEAFFGQGTRLTVV.